One and the same sample provided the 27 T cell receptor beta chains below, sequenced in a study of vaccination and CD4 T cells after COVID-19. Cultured CD4+ T cells had their DNA profiled by the Oncomine TCR Beta short-read assay. TCRdb re-derived calls from the PCR reads in MiXCR, one entry per CDR3 protein. The sample records 15,000 to 19,000 distinct CDR3 sequences, about 57% being singletons. Regarding treatment: roughly ten-day PBMC culture with coronavirus spike peptide pools or control peptides (ViraFEST assay). Which antigens these TCRs recognize remains unknown. The source material was CD4+ T cells from blood, cultured in vitro. The receptors derive from a human donor who had recovered from COVID-19.

The chain uses TRBV28 and TRBJ2-5, with 11 bases identical to TRBD2. The CDR3 has 15 amino acids. Germline CDR1 is MDHEN and CDR2 is SYDVKM. Trimming took 4 bases from V and 2 from J; bases not matched to a gene: 3. CDR3 bases: TGTGCCAGCAGTTCTAGCGGGGGGTCACAAGAGACCCAGTACTTC. This gives the protein CASSSSGGSQETQYF.

The chain links TRBV29-1 to TRBJ1-2, with 7 bases matching TRBD1. CDR1 SQVTM and CDR2 ANQGSEA come from the germline V gene. Trimming cost V 4 bases and J 4 bases; bases outside gene matches: 15. The CDR3 spans 16 residues. The CDR3 loop is CSVAPLGTDSGYGYTF. The CDR3 region has the DNA TGCAGCGTTGCACCACTCGGGACAGATAGTGGCTATGGCTACACCTTC. Full variable domain (outside the CDR3, taken from reference TRBV29-1 and TRBJ1-2): SAVISQKPSRDICQRGTSLTIQCQVDSQVTMMFWYRQQPGQSLTLIATANQGSEATYESGFVIDKFPISRPNLTFSTLTVSNMSPEDSSIYLCSVAPLGTDSGYGYTFGSGTRLTVV.

The V gene is TRBV11-3, the J gene TRBJ1-5; D remains unclear. V dropped 3 bases and J dropped 0 bases, with 3 bases sitting between them. The CDR3 spans 13 residues. Germline CDR1 and CDR2: SGHNT and YENEEA. The CDR3, as DNA: TGTGCCAGCAGCTTGTATAGCAATCAGCCCCAGCATTTT. It encodes CASSLYSNQPQHF.

This clonotype was seen just once. The J gene is TRBJ1-2, the V gene TRBV20-1; the D is unclear. This CDR3 is built from 13 residues. The germline CDR1 and CDR2 sequences are DFQATT and SNEGSKA (reference sequence). With 7 bases removed from V and 4 bases from J, the gap between germline ends came to 16 bases. CDR3 protein: CSGTDRDLYGYTF. CDR3 in DNA: TGCAGTGGGACGGACCGAGACCTCTATGGCTACACCTTC.

The chain combines TRBV7-7 with TRBJ2-2; D gene unclear. Germline lookup yields CDR1 SSHAT and CDR2 FNYEAQ (reference sequence). The germline V and J ends were trimmed by 5 bases and 4 bases, with 17 bases remaining between them. The CDR3 has 16 amino acids. CDR3 nucleotide sequence: TGTGCCAGCAGCGGAGAGGCTGGATCGGGCACCGGGGAGCTGTTTTTT. Translating it yields CASSGEAGSGTGELFF.

The chain combines TRBV20-1 with TRBJ1-1, with 7 bases fitting TRBD1. The CDR3 loop spans 15 amino acids. V lost 6 bases and J lost 2; bases outside the gene matches: 12. Germline V gene sequence: CDR1 DFQATT, CDR2 SNEGSKA (reference sequence). The CDR3 nucleotides read TGCAGTGCCGCCTCCGGGACAGCCATAAACACTGAAGCTTTCTTT. This encodes CSAASGTAINTEAFF.

The rearrangement uses TRBV6-1 and TRBJ2-7; 7 bases line up with TRBD1. The CDR3 is 14 residues long. V was pared by 4 bases and J by 5 bases, with 8 bases of the junction left unmatched. CDR1 is MNHNS and CDR2 is SASEGT in the germline V gene. In DNA, the CDR3 is TGTGCCAGCAGTGGGCGACAGGGAGAAAACGAGCAGTACTTC. Protein product: CASSGRQGENEQYF.

The chain couples TRBV20-1 to TRBJ1-2; TRBD1 might be the D (6 bases). Trimming took 1 base from V and 2 from J, leaving 11 bases between them. From germline, CDR1 is DFQATT and CDR2 SNEGSKA (reference sequence). The CDR3 consists of 14 residues. The CDR3 loop reads CSARVTGRNYGYTF. The CDR3 DNA is TGCAGTGCTAGAGTCACAGGGAGAAACTATGGCTACACCTTC.

The gene calls are TRBV7-9 and TRBJ1-3; D gene unclear. The germline V gene encodes CDR1 SEHNR and CDR2 FQNEAQ (reference sequence). This CDR3 region has 13 residues. Trimming took off 6 bases at V and 0 bases at J, with 6 bases between the two ends. CDR3 nucleotides: TGTGCCAGCAGACTCGCCTCTGGAAACACCATATATTTT. Translated: CASRLASGNTIYF.

The chain has TRBV20-1 and TRBJ2-2; 15 nucleotides agree with TRBD2. The J segment lost 6 bases and the V segment lost 0 bases, leaving 5 bases of the junction unmatched. The CDR3 covers 17 residues. The germline CDR1 and CDR2 sequences are DFQATT and SNEGSKA (reference sequence). The CDR3 region has the DNA TGCAGTGCTAGAGAAGGACTAGCGGGAGGGCCTGCCGGGGAGCTGTTTTTT. Protein: CSAREGLAGGPAGELFF.

V usage is TRBV11-2 and J usage is TRBJ2-7, with 7 positions matching TRBD1. CDR1 and CDR2 from the germline V gene are SGHAT and FQNNGV. The CDR3 extends over 15 amino acids. J lost 7 bases, V lost 5 bases, and 14 bases had no gene match. Here the CDR3 reads CASSPGQHVLREQYF. As DNA, the CDR3 is TGTGCCAGCAGCCCGGGACAGCATGTACTTAGAGAGCAGTACTTC. Using reference TRBV11-2 and TRBJ2-7 for the parts outside the CDR3, the full variable domain is EAGVAQSPRYKIIEKRQSVAFWCNPISGHATLYWYQQILGQGPKLLIQFQNNGVVDDSQLPKDRFSAERLKGVDSTLKIQPAKLEDSAVYLCASSPGQHVLREQYFGPGTRLTVT.

This chain joins TRBV19 and TRBJ2-1; D might be TRBD2 (6 bases). Trimming removed 0 bases from V and 5 bases from J, with 20 bases in between. CDR1 is LNHDA, CDR2 SQIVND, per germline (reference sequence). This CDR3 contains 18 residues. The CDR3 DNA reads TGTGCCAGTAGTATAGATTCTCTGGGGGGAAGGGCCCACAATGAGCAGTTCTTC. Translation gives CASSIDSLGGRAHNEQFF.

This chain connects TRBV7-2 to TRBJ2-3; 10 nucleotides match TRBD2. CDR1 is SGHTA, CDR2 FQGNSA, per germline. The CDR3 extends over 14 amino acids. With V trimmed by 7 bases and J by 3 bases, 4 bases remained unmatched. CDR3 coding DNA: TGTGCCAGCATCCCTAGCGGGGGAACAGATACGCAGTATTTT. This gives the protein CASIPSGGTDTQYF.

The chain recombines TRBV6-5 with TRBJ2-7; 7 bases map to TRBD1. The junction had 6 bases not matched to a gene; V was cut back by 4 bases and J by 3 bases. Germline V lookup: CDR1 MNHEY, CDR2 SVGAGI. The CDR3 consists of 14 residues. The CDR3 DNA reads TGTGCCAGCAGTTCAGGGACAGCTAACTACGAGCAGTACTTC. It codes for CASSSGTANYEQYF.

This clonotype showed up just a few times. The chain uses TRBV21-1 and TRBJ1-5; the table assigns TRBD1, which was not confirmed against the DNA. TRBV21-1 is described as a pseudogene. This CDR3 region has 15 residues. In nucleotides, the CDR3 is TGTGCCAGCAGCAAAGACCCCCAGGGGGATCAGCCCCAGCATTTT. Its protein is CASSKDPQGDQPQHF.

The chain uses TRBV5-1 and TRBJ1-1; unclear D gene. There are 14 residues in the CDR3. Germline V gene sequence: CDR1 SGHRS, CDR2 YFSETQ. V was pared by 7 bases and J by 1 base, with 14 bases between. The CDR3 sequence is CASFEYSGNTEAFF. Written as DNA, the CDR3 is TGCGCCAGCTTCGAATATTCGGGGAACACTGAAGCTTTCTTT.

The chain is built from TRBV2 and TRBJ2-3; TRBD2 matches at 8 bases. V trimming: 9 bases; J trimming: 2 bases; junction bases outside the gene matches: 7. This CDR3 comprises 14 residues. The germline V gene encodes CDR1 SNHLY and CDR2 FYNNEI. The CDR3 here is CASAAGAYTDTQYF. The CDR3 DNA reads TGTGCCAGTGCAGCGGGGGCCTACACAGATACGCAGTATTTT.

This clonotype showed up just a few times. The J gene is TRBJ1-6, the V gene TRBV27; a weak D match, TRBD1 (6 bases). CDR1 and CDR2 (germline): MNHEY, SMNVEV (reference sequence). V was clipped by 6 bases and J by 10 bases, with 22 bases between them. CDR3 length equals 16 residues. CDR3 DNA: TGTGCCAGCAGGGACACCAGGGGCAGGATAGGCTCACCCCTCCACTTT. This translates into CASRDTRGRIGSPLHF.

The gene calls are TRBV2 and TRBJ1-1; 7 bases line up with TRBD1. The CDR3 sequence is 16 residues long. Trimming at V came to 8 bases and at J to 2 bases, leaving 14 bases not matched to a gene. Germline V gene sequence: CDR1 SNHLY, CDR2 FYNNEI. CDR3: CASQTGMRGTNTEAFF. The CDR3 DNA reads as TGTGCCAGCCAGACAGGGATGAGGGGAACTAACACTGAAGCTTTCTTT.

The CDR3 nucleotides read TGTGCCAGCAGCCCTACAGGGTATGGCAATCAGCCCCAGCATTTT. It translates to CASSPTGYGNQPQHF. This chain uses TRBV7-9 with TRBJ1-5; D may be TRBD1 (6 bases). This CDR3 contains 15 residues. V lost 5 bases to trimming and J lost 2 bases, with 13 bases between them. Germline V gene sequence: CDR1 SEHNR, CDR2 FQNEAQ (reference sequence).

The chain employs TRBV27 and TRBJ1-1, with D maybe TRBD1 (5 bases). V lost 2 bases to trimming and J lost 1 base, with 8 bases between them. Germline CDR1 and CDR2: MNHEY and SMNVEV (reference sequence). This CDR3 comprises 14 residues. For the CDR3, the DNA is TGTGCCAGCAGTTTAAGGGGTCGGAACACTGAAGCTTTCTTT. Translating it yields CASSLRGRNTEAFF.

This chain links TRBV2 with TRBJ1-6; TRBD1 is a possible D gene (5 bases). CDR1 is SNHLY, CDR2 FYNNEI, per germline. V dropped 2 bases and J dropped 4 bases, with 9 bases sitting between them. The CDR3 has 15 amino acids. The CDR3 loop reads CASSERGGYNSPLHF. Written as DNA, the CDR3 is TGTGCCAGCAGTGAACGGGGGGGTTATAATTCACCCCTCCACTTT.

The chain joins TRBV10-3 to TRBJ1-2; TRBD1 matches at 9 bases. This CDR3 is 14 amino acids long. Trimming removed 4 bases from V and 6 bases from J; junction bases left unmatched: 6. Germline V lookup: CDR1 ENHRY, CDR2 SYGVKD. CDR3 sequence: CAISGDREWNGYTF. The CDR3 nucleotides are TGTGCCATCAGTGGGGACAGGGAGTGGAATGGCTACACCTTC.

This clonotype was detected only a few times. This chain uses TRBV6-2 or TRBV6-3 with TRBJ1-2, with TRBD1 identical over 8 bases. The V gene's germline CDR1 is MNHEY and CDR2 SVGEGT. J was trimmed by 3 bases and V by 6 bases; bases with no gene match: 6. CDR3 length equals 14 residues. The CDR3 bases are TGTGCCAGCAGGCCCTCAGGGGGCGACTATGGCTACACCTTC. Protein sequence: CASRPSGGDYGYTF.

Only one count was recorded for this clonotype. The chain is built from TRBV7-9 and TRBJ2-3; the D is unclear. V lost 8 bases, J lost 0 bases, and 3 bases lay in between. The CDR3 extends over 11 amino acids. The germline CDR1 and CDR2 sequences are SEHNR and FQNEAQ (reference sequence). The CDR3 region has the DNA TGTGCCAGCTCTAGCACAGATACGCAGTATTTT. This gives the protein CASSSTDTQYF.

This clonotype has only a few counts. The rearrangement uses TRBV20-1 and TRBJ1-1; D is perhaps TRBD1 (6 bases). V lost 0 bases and J lost 0, with 14 bases in between. Germline-derived CDR1 and CDR2 are DFQATT and SNEGSKA (reference sequence). The CDR3 consists of 16 residues. CDR3 bases: TGCAGTGCTAGAGATCTCGCGGGGGCGATGAACACTGAAGCTTTCTTT. The encoded protein is CSARDLAGAMNTEAFF.

Notes on this clonotype: The junction differs from germline at one of its ends, possibly a read error. CDR3 protein: CASTQSGLAGKGNTGELFF. CDR3 bases: TGTGCCAGCACCCAAAGCGGACTAGCGGGAAAGGGTAACACCGGGGAGCTGTTTTTT. V usage is TRBV4-2 and J usage is TRBJ2-2; 12 nucleotides match TRBD2. Germline V gives CDR1 LGHNA, CDR2 YNFKEQ. This CDR3 contains 19 residues.